Listed below are T cell receptor beta chains from one sample, sequenced in a study of blood T cell repertoires in COVID-19. The protocol was immunoSEQ multiplex PCR, while the TCRdb copy is restricted to in-frame clones and leaves out a portion. The data contain about 190,000 clones, around 80% of them singletons. The sample comprised peripheral blood. Every receptor here comes from a woman at least 80 years old with active or convalescent COVID-19. Both conserved end residues are part of each CDR3. A D gene is named only where the DNA matches it firmly. Clone size appears in some rows only: once, few, many, or a class for an expanded clone.

D	V	J	size	CDR3	DNA
TRBD1	TRBV28	TRBJ2-7	-	CASRQGAYEQYF	TGTGCCAGCAGGCAGGGGGCATACGAGCAGTACTTC
-	TRBV10-3	TRBJ2-7	-	CAISESATEPYEQYF	TGTGCCATCAGTGAGTCGGCGACGGAGCCCTACGAGCAGTACTTC
TRBD1	TRBV19	TRBJ2-1	-	CASKEQGAGEQFF	TGTGCAAGTAAGGAACAGGGGGCCGGTGAGCAGTTCTTC
-	TRBV5-1	TRBJ1-1	-	CASSLVGENSNTEAFF	TGCGCCAGCAGCTTGGTGGGCGAGAATTCCAACACTGAAGCTTTCTTT
TRBD1	TRBV5-1	TRBJ1-2	-	CASSLGTGPIDVYGYTF	TGCGCCAGCAGCTTGGGGACAGGGCCCATTGACGTCTATGGCTACACCTTC
TRBD1	TRBV5-6	TRBJ2-7	few	CASSPWDRGPLTSYEQYF	TGTGCCAGCAGCCCGTGGGACAGGGGGCCTCTAACCTCCTACGAGCAGTACTTC
-	TRBV5-4	TRBJ2-3	-	CASSLDSPLDTQYF	TGTGCCAGCAGCTTGGATTCTCCTCTAGATACGCAGTATTTT
-	TRBV28	TRBJ1-2	few	CASSFYTESIICF	TGTGCCAGCAGTTTTTACACAGAATCGATAATTTGCTTC
-	TRBV3-1/TRBV3-2	TRBJ1-2	few	CASSQGRGVYGYTF	TGTGCCAGCAGCCAAGGGCGGGGGGTCTATGGCTACACCTTC
TRBD2	TRBV4-2	TRBJ2-7	few	CASSQDPTSGDDYEQYF	TGTGCCAGCAGCCAAGACCCAACTAGCGGGGATGATTACGAGCAGTACTTC
TRBD1	TRBV9	TRBJ2-1	-	CASSVDRGRNNEQFF	TGTGCCAGCAGCGTTGACAGGGGGCGAAACAATGAGCAGTTCTTC
-	TRBV10-3	TRBJ2-2	-	CAISERQDTGELFF	TGTGCCATCAGTGAGCGGCAGGACACCGGGGAGCTGTTTTTT
TRBD1	TRBV6-6	TRBJ1-6	-	CASSRGPDRGYYNSPLHF	TGTGCCAGCAGTCGGGGGCCGGACAGGGGGTACTATAATTCACCCCTCCACTTT
TRBD2	TRBV3-1/TRBV3-2	TRBJ2-2	-	CASSHRTSGGAASGELFF	TGTGCCAGCAGCCACAGGACTAGCGGGGGGGCTGCATCCGGGGAGCTGTTTTTT
-	TRBV12-3/TRBV12-4	TRBJ1-2	-	CASRESRWGYTF	TGTGCCAGCCGGGAATCACGGTGGGGCTACACCTTC
TRBD2	TRBV30	TRBJ2-1	-	CAWSSSGVGNEQFF	TGTGCCTGGAGCTCTAGCGGGGTGGGCAATGAGCAGTTCTTC
TRBD1	TRBV18	TRBJ2-5	few	CASSPLDRVETQYF	TGTGCCAGCTCACCACTCGACAGGGTAGAGACCCAGTACTTC
TRBD2	TRBV2	TRBJ2-3	-	CATEGRGPQGIVF	TGTGCCACCGAAGGGAGGGGACCTCAAGGCATAGTTTTT
-	TRBV28	TRBJ1-1	-	CASRRTLNTEAFF	TGTGCCAGCAGAAGGACACTTAACACTGAAGCTTTCTTT
-	TRBV3-1/TRBV3-2	TRBJ2-2	-	CASSQEWQGNGELFF	TGTGCCAGCAGCCAAGAGTGGCAGGGGAACGGGGAGCTGTTTTTT
-	TRBV4-3	TRBJ1-5	once	CASSQDRGKSQPQHF	TGCGCCAGCAGCCAAGATAGGGGTAAAAGTCAGCCCCAGCATTTT